This T cell receptor beta chain is from a study of blood T cell repertoires in COVID-19 (dated by TCRdb to the early 2020s). Regarding the study in general: Collaborator samples came from the United States, Italy and Spain and covered acute and convalescent phases of COVID-19. A freely available public database, intended as a resource for researchers studying the immune response to SARS-CoV-2, is where the repertoires were released. The material from the prospective study consisted of cDNA or gDNA derived from T cells, B-cell-depleted T cells, or PBMCs. The samples were drawn from the first 160 participants of the ongoing ImmuneRACE study and from over a thousand subjects provided by 6 global collaborators. Sample metadata almost always included a de-identified subject ID, COVID-19 status, age in years and sex. HLA class I and class II types, where available, came from metadata supplied by the sample provider rather than from assay-based typing. Deeply sampled blood TCRbeta repertoires from subjects exposed to, actively infected with, or recovered from COVID-19 were included in the dataset.

The immunoSEQ Assay, a bias-controlled multiplex PCR, was used to amplify TCRbeta CDR3 regions from genomic DNA. In the authors' own workflow: Nucleated cell counts per sample were estimated from amplification of reference gene primers within the assay. To quantify the absolute abundance of each unique TCRbeta CDR3 rearrangement, sequence reads were collapsed and filtered. For each sample, productive Simpson clonality was calculated by taking the square root of Simpson's diversity index across productive rearrangements. TCRdb stores this immuneACCESS table with in-frame sequences only. Part of the clones is absent; in the studies checked, under half of the shortfall reflects unresolved V genes, and no reason is known for the rest. Clone size and the V and J calls come from that table; the DNA yielded D and trimming. The sample includes fewer than 150,000 clones, with 85% to 90% observed a single time. The ten largest clones capture approximately 8% of the sample.

A word on this clone: The antigen it recognizes is unknown. No per-base quality is available; no much larger clone lies one base away.

After removal of 3 bases from V and 5 bases from J, the junction retains 5 bases not matched to a gene. CDR1 and CDR2 were assigned from the germline V gene as SGHTS and YDEGEE. The CDR3, cysteine through phenylalanine, is 14 amino acids long. The retained sequence is limited to the CDR3, 42 bases, with the frame set at the first base. Broader findings and caveats from the paper: Clinical and demographic metadata were provided uncurated, with the amount varying by source and participant.

Samples from volunteer blood donors who had recovered from COVID-19 were contributed by a second Seattle source. Collaborating institutions collected whole blood in K2EDTA tubes following their own protocols. For TCRbeta analysis, collaborators shipped samples in one of three forms: frozen whole blood, isolated PBMCs, or DNA extracted from either of those sample types. The origin of this receptor is a man between 65 and 85 years old who had recovered from COVID-19. Sequenced input: peripheral blood. The chain uses TRBV5-8 and TRBJ2-4; 7 junctional bases match TRBD1. The CDR3 corresponds to CASSYRGPENIQYF. The DNA sequence reads TGTGCCAGCAGCTACAGGGGACCCGAAAACATTCAGTACTTC.